The 26 T cell receptor beta chains listed next were all sequenced from one sample in a study of tumor-infiltrating lymphocytes in oesophageal squamous cell carcinoma. TCRdb called the PCR reads again in MiXCR, with one record for every CDR3 protein. The data contain some 20,000 distinct CDR3 sequences, less than 55% of them singletons. Sequencing used normal esophageal tissue next to the tumor. These receptors all stem from a female donor with esophageal squamous cell carcinoma.

The chain carries TRBV18 and TRBJ2-1, with D possibly being TRBD1 (6 bases). The V gene lost 2 bases and the J gene lost 3 bases, with 11 bases spanning the gap. This CDR3 is built from 15 residues. In germline, CDR1 is KGHSH, CDR2 LQKENI. CDR3: CASSPSQGYYNEQFF. The CDR3 nucleotides read TGTGCCAGCTCACCATCCCAGGGGTACTACAATGAGCAGTTCTTC.

This clonotype was found once. J is TRBJ2-5 and V is TRBV6-8; 14 bases map to TRBD2. J lost 11 bases, V lost 0 bases, and 8 bases had no gene match. Germline CDR1 MNHGY, CDR2 SAAAGT. The CDR3 has 16 amino acids. As DNA, the CDR3 is TGTGCCAGCAGTTACTCGACTAGCGGGAGGGCCAGAAAGCAGTACTTC. It translates to CASSYSTSGRARKQYF.

The rearrangement links TRBV7-6 to TRBJ2-7; 7 bases agree with TRBD1. The end of the DNA is better explained by TRBJ1-2, so the J call may be wrong. Germline CDR1 and CDR2: SGHVS and FNYEAQ. The CDR3 length is 14 residues. The DNA for the CDR3 is TGTGCCAGCAGCCAAATAAGACAGGGTGGAGGCTACACCTTC. This codes for CASSQIRQGGGYTF.

This clonotype was seen ten or more times. The chain joins TRBV19 to TRBJ1-2; 7 positions match TRBD1. In germline, CDR1 is LNHDA, CDR2 SQIVND (reference sequence). V lost 3 bases to trimming and J lost 5 bases; unmatched junction nucleotides: 3. This CDR3 is built from 13 residues. The CDR3 nucleotides read TGTGCCAGTAGTATTGTGGACAGGTATGGCTACACCTTC. Translating gives CASSIVDRYGYTF. The variable domain in full, with the rest retrieved from reference TRBV19 and TRBJ1-2, is DGGITQSPKYLFRKEGQNVTLSCEQNLNHDAMYWYRQDPGQGLRLIYYSQIVNDFQKGDIAEGYSVSREKKESFPLTVTSAQKNPTAFYLCASSIVDRYGYTFGSGTRLTVV.

In this sample, this clonotype turned up many times. J is TRBJ2-7 and V is TRBV5-5; 11 bases align to TRBD1. V dropped 4 bases and J dropped 6; count of bases not matched to a gene: 6. Germline CDR1 SGHKS, CDR2 YYEKEE (reference sequence). The CDR3 totals 14 residues. The CDR3 coding sequence is TGTGCCAGCAGCCGCGGGACAGGGGGGTCCGAGCAGTACTTC. Its protein product is CASSRGTGGSEQYF.

By sample share, this clonotype is medium-sized. The rearrangement links TRBV7-9 to TRBJ1-2, with D maybe TRBD1 (6 bases). Trimming cost V 5 bases and J 2 bases, with 15 bases left between them. Germline V lookup: CDR1 SEHNR, CDR2 FQNEAQ (reference sequence). The CDR3 extends over 15 amino acids. CDR3 DNA sequence: TGTGCCAGCAGCCACACTGATACAGGGAACTATGGCTACACCTTC. Protein: CASSHTDTGNYGYTF.

In its sample, this clonotype was seen many times. The chain employs TRBV7-6 and TRBJ2-2; the match to TRBD2 covers 9 bases. Per germline, CDR1 SGHVS and CDR2 FNYEAQ. V lost 5 bases and J lost 2; bases outside the gene matches: 12. The CDR3 has 18 residues. The CDR3 here is CASSPELAGALNTGELFF. In DNA form, the CDR3 reads TGTGCCAGCAGCCCTGAATTAGCGGGAGCCCTCAACACCGGGGAGCTGTTTTTT.

The chain joins TRBV7-2 to TRBJ1-6, with 8 bases that match TRBD1. The V gene's germline CDR1 is SGHTA and CDR2 FQGNSA. The CDR3 consists of 15 residues. With V trimmed by 5 bases and J by 19 bases, 19 bases remained unmatched. The CDR3 protein is CASSPGQVKGYEQHF. CDR3 nucleotides: TGTGCCAGCAGCCCGGGACAGGTTAAGGGCTACGAGCAGCACTTT.

This clonotype showed up many times. Mismatch with germline at one junction end may stem from a read error. V gene TRBV19 combines with J gene TRBJ2-1; D call uncertain. Germline CDR1 is LNHDA and CDR2 is SQIVND (reference sequence). CDR3 size: 15 residues. The CDR3 sequence is CASSLGRAAYNERFF. Written as DNA, the CDR3 is TGTGCCAGTTCTTTGGGTCGGGCAGCCTACAATGAGCGGTTCTTC.

The sample holds a few counts of this clonotype. V and J are TRBV7-2 and TRBJ2-2, with 11 nucleotides matching TRBD1. CDR1 and CDR2 from the germline V gene are SGHTA and FQGNSA. J lost 6 bases, V lost 5 bases, and 2 bases had no gene match. The CDR3 is made up of 14 amino acids. The CDR3 DNA is TGTGCCAGCAGCCTGGGACAGGGGGCCGGGGAGCTGTTTTTT. This translates into CASSLGQGAGELFF. Complete variable domain (other parts from reference TRBV7-2 and TRBJ2-2): GAGVSQSPSNKVTEKGKDVELRCDPISGHTALYWYRQSLGQGLEFLIYFQGNSAPDKSGLPSDRFSAERTGGSVSTLTIQRTQQEDSAVYLCASSLGQGAGELFFGEGSRLTVL.

V is TRBV2 and J is TRBJ2-1; 7 bases are a match to TRBD2. Germline V gene lookup returns CDR1 SNHLY and CDR2 FYNNEI. The length of the CDR3 is 15 residues. The V and J ends lost 6 bases and 1 base, in that order; junction bases with no gene match: 6. CDR3 coding DNA: TGTGCCAGCAGGGAGCGGGATGAATCCTACAATGAGCAGTTCTTC. Translated, it gives CASRERDESYNEQFF.

This clonotype came up a few times. The V gene is TRBV15, the J gene TRBJ2-4; D call uncertain. The V end was cut by 4 bases, the J end by 3 bases, with 10 bases between. Looked up from germline, CDR1 is LNHNV and CDR2 is YYDKDF (reference sequence). The CDR3 consists of 14 residues. The CDR3 here is CATSMGMVKNIQYF. The CDR3, as DNA: TGTGCCACCAGCATGGGGATGGTCAAAAACATTCAGTACTTC. The complete variable domain, with remaining parts taken from reference TRBV15 and TRBJ2-4, reads DAMVIQNPRYQVTQFGKPVTLSCSQTLNHNVMYWYQQKSSQAPKLLFHYYDKDFNNEADTPDNFQSRRPNTSFCFLDIRSPGLGDTAMYLCATSMGMVKNIQYFGAGTRLSVL.

On this clonotype: A much bigger clone sits one base away, suggesting this may be a read error. J is TRBJ2-2 and V is TRBV5-1, with D possibly matching TRBD1 (6 bases). The CDR3 totals 15 residues. Germline CDR1 and CDR2: SGHRS and YFSETQ. In DNA, the CDR3 is TGCGCCAGCACCCCCGGGACACTTAACACCGGGGAGCCGTTTTTT. Protein product: CASTPGTLNTGEPFF.

As DNA, the CDR3 is TGTGCCAGCAGCCCCAATCCGGGGACTAGCGGGCCCATCGGTACGCAGTATTTT. It translates to CASSPNPGTSGPIGTQYF. V and J are TRBV7-2 and TRBJ2-3, with 12 bases aligning to TRBD2. The CDR3 is 18 residues long. V dropped 5 bases and J dropped 8; count of bases not matched to a gene: 17. Germline CDR1 is SGHTA and CDR2 is FQGNSA.

By its share, this clonotype is medium-sized. This CDR3 is CASSYSLAGGNEQFF. CDR3 sequence (DNA): TGTGCCAGCAGTTACTCGCTGGCGGGAGGCAATGAGCAGTTCTTC. The rearrangement links TRBV6-6 to TRBJ2-1; 8 bases map to TRBD2. CDR3 length: 15 amino acids. Trimming took 0 bases from V and 6 from J; bases not matched to a gene: 4. The germline CDR1 and CDR2 sequences are MNHNY and SVGAGI (reference sequence).

This clonotype ranks as medium-sized. Here the CDR3 reads CASSRIQRQETQYF. The CDR3 region has the DNA TGTGCCAGCAGCCGGATTCAGCGGCAAGAGACCCAGTACTTC. The chain uses TRBV7-9 and TRBJ2-5, with a weak D call TRBD2 (5 bases). The V gene's germline CDR1 is SEHNR and CDR2 FQNEAQ (reference sequence). V was trimmed by 5 bases and J by 2 bases, leaving 12 bases between them. The CDR3 is made up of 14 amino acids.

This clonotype was observed at least ten times. The chain combines TRBV2 with TRBJ2-1, with 13 nucleotides matching TRBD2. The CDR3 consists of 16 residues. The V gene end was trimmed by 6 bases and the J gene end by 9 bases; junction bases not matched to a gene: 11. Germline-derived CDR1 and CDR2 are SNHLY and FYNNEI. The CDR3 loop reads CASSLSLAGGPGEQFF. The CDR3 DNA sequence: TGTGCCAGCAGCCTATCACTAGCGGGAGGGCCGGGTGAGCAGTTCTTC.

The CDR3 loop is CASGDGGGRSYNEQYF. CDR3 bases: TGTGCTAGTGGGGATGGGGGAGGTCGCTCCTACAATGAGCAGTACTTC. This chain connects TRBV12-5 to TRBJ2-4; perhaps TRBD2 as D (6 bases). CDR1 LGHNT and CDR2 FRNRAP come from the germline V gene. Trimming took 6 bases from V and 13 from J, leaving 28 bases between them. There are 16 residues in the CDR3.

Notes on this clonotype: Relative to the germline gene, one junction end is altered; a read error may explain this. The rearrangement links TRBV11-1 to TRBJ2-5; D call uncertain. The CDR3 contains 14 residues. The V gene's germline CDR1 is SGHAT and CDR2 FQDESV (reference sequence). The CDR3: CASSRGAYNSPLHF. The CDR3 DNA reads TGTGCCAGCAGCCGCGGCGCCTATAATTCACCCCTCCACTTC. The full variable domain, in which reference TRBV11-1 and TRBJ2-5 provide the parts outside the CDR3, is EAEVAQSPRYKITEKSQAVAFWCDPISGHATLYWYRQILGQGPELLVQFQDESVVDDSQLPKDRFSAERLKGVDSTLKIQPAELGDSAMYLCASSRGAYNSPLHFGPGTRLLVL.

This chain connects TRBV27 to TRBJ2-4, with D possibly being TRBD1 or TRBD2 (5 bases each). CDR3 length equals 15 residues. V lost 6 bases and J 6 bases, leaving 18 bases between the germline ends. CDR1 MNHEY and CDR2 SMNVEV come from the germline V gene (reference sequence). CDR3 bases: TGTGCCAGCAGGCCCGGGACCTCATCGATAAACATTCAGTACTTC. Its protein is CASRPGTSSINIQYF.

J is TRBJ2-4 and V is TRBV12-3 or TRBV12-4; 9 bases are a match to TRBD2. Matching the DNA end better, TRBJ2-1 makes the J call doubtful. The CDR3 is made up of 15 amino acids. CDR3 nucleotides: TGTGCCAGCAGCCGCTTAGCGGGAGTCTACAATGAGCAGTTCTTC. Translating gives CASSRLAGVYNEQFF.

V is TRBV7-8 and J is TRBJ2-1, with D unresolved. The DNA end favors TRBJ2-7, so the J call may be wrong. This CDR3 region has 12 residues. Germline CDR1 and CDR2: SGHVS and FQNEAQ. The CDR3 DNA follows: TGTGCCAGCAGCTTAGCGAAGGGCGAGCAGTACTTC. Protein sequence: CASSLAKGEQYF.

This clonotype was recorded only once. The chain is built from TRBV11-3 and TRBJ2-5; 11 bases map to TRBD2. The end of the DNA is better explained by TRBJ2-7, so the J call may be wrong. This CDR3 spans 14 amino acids. Germline-derived CDR1 and CDR2 are SGHNT and YENEEA. The CDR3 loop is CASSLALAGGEQYF. The CDR3, as DNA: TGTGCCAGCAGCTTAGCCCTAGCGGGAGGCGAGCAGTACTTC.

The V gene is TRBV9, the J gene TRBJ2-4, with D possibly called TRBD1 or TRBD2 (5 bases each). TRBJ2-5 matches the DNA end more closely, so the J call is doubtful. The germline V gene encodes CDR1 SGDLS and CDR2 YYNGEE. CDR3 size: 14 residues. CDR3 residues: CASSVGTNQETQYF. The CDR3 DNA reads TGTGCCAGCAGCGTCGGGACGAACCAAGAGACCCAGTACTTC.

In its sample, this clonotype is medium-sized (0.01 to 0.1%). This chain uses TRBV7-8 with TRBJ2-6; perhaps TRBD1 as D (5 bases). From germline, CDR1 is SGHVS and CDR2 FQNEAQ. V gave up 6 bases and J gave up 4 bases, with 19 bases separating them. The CDR3 is 17 amino acids. CDR3 sequence (DNA): TGTGCCAGCAGTATCAGACAGTGGCCAGCAGGGGCCAACGTCCTGACTTTC. It is translated as CASSIRQWPAGANVLTF.

This clonotype was counted ten times or more. V gene TRBV11-2 combines with J gene TRBJ2-1; 10 bases agree with TRBD2. Germline CDR1 and CDR2: SGHAT and FQNNGV. The CDR3 runs 19 residues. The trim removed 4 bases at V and 0 bases at J, leaving 12 bases unmatched. CDR3 in amino acids: CASSSVGLAEAGSYNEQFF. In DNA, the CDR3 is TGTGCCAGCAGCTCCGTAGGACTAGCGGAGGCCGGCTCCTACAATGAGCAGTTCTTC.